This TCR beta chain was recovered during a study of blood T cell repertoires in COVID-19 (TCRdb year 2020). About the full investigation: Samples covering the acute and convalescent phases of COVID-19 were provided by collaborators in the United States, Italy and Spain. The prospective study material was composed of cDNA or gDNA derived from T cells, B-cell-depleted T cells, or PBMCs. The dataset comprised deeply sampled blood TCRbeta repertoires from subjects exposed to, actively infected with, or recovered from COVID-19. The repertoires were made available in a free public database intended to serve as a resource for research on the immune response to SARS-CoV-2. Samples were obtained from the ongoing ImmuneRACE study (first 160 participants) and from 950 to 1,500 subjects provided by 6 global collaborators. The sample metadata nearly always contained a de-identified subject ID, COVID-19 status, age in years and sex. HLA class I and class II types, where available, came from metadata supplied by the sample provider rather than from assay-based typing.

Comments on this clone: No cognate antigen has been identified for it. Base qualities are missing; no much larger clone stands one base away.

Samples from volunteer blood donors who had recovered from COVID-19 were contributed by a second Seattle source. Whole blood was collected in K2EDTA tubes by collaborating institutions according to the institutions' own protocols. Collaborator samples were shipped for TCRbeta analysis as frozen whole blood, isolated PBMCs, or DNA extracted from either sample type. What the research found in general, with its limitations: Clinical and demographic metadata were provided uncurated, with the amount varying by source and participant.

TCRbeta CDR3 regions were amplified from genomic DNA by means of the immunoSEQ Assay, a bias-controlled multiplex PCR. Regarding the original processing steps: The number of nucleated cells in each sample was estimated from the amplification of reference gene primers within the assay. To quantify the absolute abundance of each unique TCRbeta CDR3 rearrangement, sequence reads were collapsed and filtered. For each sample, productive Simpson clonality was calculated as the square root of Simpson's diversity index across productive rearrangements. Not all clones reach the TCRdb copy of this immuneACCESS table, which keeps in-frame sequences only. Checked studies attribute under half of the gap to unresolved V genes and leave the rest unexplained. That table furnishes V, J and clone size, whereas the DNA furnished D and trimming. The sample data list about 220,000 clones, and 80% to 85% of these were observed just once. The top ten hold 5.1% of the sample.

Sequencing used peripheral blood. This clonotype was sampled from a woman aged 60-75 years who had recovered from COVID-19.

The DNA sequence is as follows: TGTGCCAGCAGACCCGGACAGGGGGTACCTCTCTATGGCTACACCTTC. Its product reads: CASRPGQGVPLYGYTF. The chain was built from TRBV2 and TRBJ1-2; the junction holds 10 bases that match TRBD1. The CDR3 goes from the cysteine to the phenylalanine over 16 residues. The read is trimmed to its CDR3 DNA, 48 bases read in frame from base 1. The junction shows trimming of 6 bases on V and 4 bases on J, and the gene matches do not reach 11 bases of it. From a lookup of the germline V gene, CDR1 and CDR2 are SNHLY and FYNNEI.